The sequence of this T cell receptor beta chain was determined in a study of T cells expressing NK-cell markers. Study-level information: CD3+CD56+NKG2C+, CD3+CD56+NKG2C- and CD3+CD56-NKG2C+ T cells, once sorted, supplied the TCR beta repertoires. Seven HCMV-seropositive donors and one seronegative donor made up the eight sequenced donors.

Remarks on this clonotype: Its antigen remains unidentified.

Broader study findings: Top CD8+ clonotypes included the dominant CD3+CD56+NKG2C+ clonotypes in six donors.

Per the germline V gene, CDR1 is SQVTM and CDR2 is ANQGSEA. The CDR3 runs 14 residues. TCR beta cDNA was made by 5'RACE template switching with UMIs. TCRdb reprocessed the 5' RACE reads, with one entry per CDR3 protein and no DNA. This listing includes 450,000 to 600,000 distinct CDR3 sequences. Sequencing was done on a sample of blood T cells: a sorted CD56 or NKG2C T cell subset, CD4+ or CD8+ T cells, or bulk PBMC T cells (not recorded which). The chain is built from TRBV29-1 and TRBJ2-3; the D gene TCRdb calls, TRBD1, cannot be checked with no DNA. The sequence was obtained from a man between 18 and 35 years old in good health. CDR3 sequence: CSVGRGELTDTQYF.